This entry lists 27 T cell receptor beta chains sequenced from one sample in a study of T cell repertoires in cytomegalovirus infection. TCRdb reanalysed the reads using MiXCR and keeps one entry per CDR3 protein. The data hold 450,000 to 600,000 distinct CDR3 sequences, with approximately 40% observed a single time. No antigen has been assigned to these receptors. The sample consisted of cultured PBMCs, taken from culture after CMV antigen stimulation. The receptors were gathered from a human donor in good health (CMV status not recorded). Some clones in this sample may be carry-over from other donors' samples.

The rearrangement joins TRBV7-9 to TRBJ1-5, with TRBD1 matching 7 bases. The germline gives CDR1 SEHNR, CDR2 FQNEAQ (reference sequence). The V and J ends lost 5 bases and 7 bases, in that order; junction bases with no gene match: 14. The CDR3 is 16 amino acids. The CDR3 here is CASSPGVARGNQPQHF. DNA for the CDR3: TGTGCCAGCAGCCCCGGAGTAGCCAGGGGGAACCAGCCCCAGCATTTT.

The rearrangement joins TRBV7-6 to TRBJ2-7; 7 positions agree with TRBD1. V gave up 5 bases and J gave up 3 bases; unmatched junction bases: 13. Per the germline V gene, CDR1 is SGHVS and CDR2 is FNYEAQ. This CDR3 has 16 amino acids. This chain's CDR3 is CASSNPRQGSNYEQYF. The DNA of the CDR3 is TGTGCCAGCAGCAACCCGCGACAGGGTTCAAACTACGAGCAGTACTTC.

The genes are TRBV7-9 and TRBJ2-1; 7 positions agree with TRBD2. Germline V gene data show CDR1 as SEHNR and CDR2 as FQNEAQ (reference sequence). V gave up 6 bases and J gave up 4 bases; unmatched junction bases: 9. CDR3 length: 15 amino acids. The CDR3 DNA is TGTGCCAGCAGAACGGGAGGTTCTAGTTACAATGAGCAGTTCTTC. Its translation is CASRTGGSSYNEQFF.

This clonotype was found a few times. V is TRBV4-2 and J is TRBJ2-1, with 8 bases matching TRBD2. This CDR3 has 17 residues. Germline assignment: CDR1 LGHNA and CDR2 YNFKEQ. The trim removed 0 bases at V and 2 bases at J, leaving 6 bases unmatched. The CDR3 here is CASSQEGGGLAYNEQFF. The CDR3 nucleotides read TGTGCCAGCAGCCAAGAAGGCGGGGGGCTAGCCTACAATGAGCAGTTCTTC.

The table lists this clonotype with a few counts. This chain uses TRBV7-2 with TRBJ1-2, with D maybe TRBD1 (6 bases). V gave up 4 bases and J gave up 6 bases, with 12 bases separating them. Germline V gene lookup returns CDR1 SGHTA and CDR2 FQGNSA. The CDR3 covers 13 residues. The CDR3 is CASSSRTDHGYTF. DNA for the CDR3: TGTGCCAGCAGCTCCCGGACAGACCATGGCTACACCTTC. Supplemented by reference TRBV7-2 and TRBJ1-2, the full variable domain reads GAGVSQSPSNKVTEKGKDVELRCDPISGHTALYWYRQSLGQGLEFLIYFQGNSAPDKSGLPSDRFSAERTGGSVSTLTIQRTQQEDSAVYLCASSSRTDHGYTFGSGTRLTVV.

This clonotype appeared a few times. The V call is TRBV11-2, the J call TRBJ1-4, with 7 bases matching TRBD1. The CDR3 runs 14 residues. V dropped 5 bases and J dropped 8; count of bases not matched to a gene: 8. Germline V gene data show CDR1 as SGHAT and CDR2 as FQNNGV. DNA of the CDR3: TGTGCCAGCAGCCCGGACAGGATTAGAGAAAAACTGTTTTTT. Encoded protein: CASSPDRIREKLFF.

This clonotype was counted a few times. The CDR3 DNA reads as TGCAGTGCCAGAACCCGGCAGGGGAACACCGGGGAGCTGTTTTTT. Translation: CSARTRQGNTGELFF. This chain links TRBV20-1 with TRBJ2-2, with D tentatively TRBD1 (5 bases). The germline gives CDR1 DFQATT, CDR2 SNEGSKA (reference sequence). V lost 6 bases and J 1 base, leaving 15 bases between the germline ends. The CDR3 length is 15 residues.

The V call is TRBV27, the J call TRBJ2-7, with 14 bases identical to TRBD2. This CDR3 is built from 14 residues. V shed 6 bases, J shed 9 bases, and the junction held 7 bases outside the gene matches. Germline V gives CDR1 MNHEY, CDR2 SMNVEV (reference sequence). Written as DNA, the CDR3 is TGTGCCAGCAGACCGGGACTAGCGGGAGAGGGGCAGTACTTC. It encodes CASRPGLAGEGQYF.

This clonotype was detected only a few times. The chain carries TRBV7-2 and TRBJ1-1, with D possibly matching TRBD1 (6 bases). Germline CDR1 and CDR2: SGHTA and FQGNSA. V dropped 5 bases and J dropped 6 bases, with 10 bases sitting between them. The CDR3 is made up of 12 amino acids. The CDR3 region is CASSPQGPEAFF. The CDR3, as DNA: TGTGCCAGCAGCCCCCAGGGGCCTGAAGCTTTCTTT.

The chain employs TRBV7-2 and TRBJ2-2, with D hard to call. Trimming stripped 5 bases from V and 6 bases from J, with 13 bases between. The CDR3 loop spans 14 amino acids. Germline V gene lookup returns CDR1 SGHTA and CDR2 FQGNSA. DNA of the CDR3: TGTGCCAGCAGCACAGACGGCTTGTCCGGGGAGCTGTTTTTT. This codes for CASSTDGLSGELFF.

This chain connects TRBV20-1 to TRBJ1-3; D is unresolved. Trimming pared 6 bases from V and 1 base from J, leaving 10 bases between. In germline, CDR1 is DFQATT, CDR2 SNEGSKA (reference sequence). The CDR3 has 13 amino acids. CDR3 coding DNA: TGCAGTGCCCTAAGAGGTTCTGGAAACACCATATATTTT. This sequence encodes CSALRGSGNTIYF.

This clonotype was counted between two and nine times. The chain links TRBV7-2 to TRBJ2-6, with D possibly TRBD2 on 6 matching bases. V was clipped by 5 bases and J by 4 bases, with 12 bases between them. Germline CDR1 SGHTA, CDR2 FQGNSA. This CDR3 region has 15 residues. DNA of the CDR3: TGTGCCAGCAGCCCTCGGGCGGGGGGGGCCAACGTCCTGACTTTC. Translation gives CASSPRAGGANVLTF.

There are a few counts of this clonotype. The J gene is TRBJ1-4, the V gene TRBV7-2; no clear D gene. This CDR3 has 13 residues. Trimming shortened V by 2 bases and J by 5 bases, and 6 bases separated the two germline ends. Germline CDR1 is SGHTA and CDR2 is FQGNSA. The CDR3 loop reads CASSLSVNEKLFF. CDR3 coding DNA: TGTGCCAGCAGCTTATCGGTCAATGAAAAACTGTTTTTT.

For this clonotype: Germline is not matched at one junction end, which may reflect a read error. This CDR3 reads CASSFRPPDTQYF. The CDR3 nucleotides are TGTGCCAGCAGCTTCCGGCCGCCGGATACGCAGTATTTT. The V and J genes are TRBV4-1 and TRBJ2-3; D remains ambiguous. CDR1 and CDR2 from the germline V gene are MGHRA and YSYEKL. The CDR3 extends over 13 amino acids.

Many counts were recorded for this clonotype. This chain connects TRBV7-2 to TRBJ2-7; maybe TRBD2 (5 bases). Deletions cut 5 bases from V and 1 base from J, with 12 bases between. CDR1 is SGHTA, CDR2 FQGNSA, per germline. CDR3 size: 14 residues. CDR3 in DNA: TGTGCCAGCAGCCCACTAGGCCTATCCTACGAGCAGTACTTC. Protein product: CASSPLGLSYEQYF.

This clonotype was picked up a small number of times. The chain links TRBV11-2 to TRBJ2-1; no clear D gene. Looked up from germline, CDR1 is SGHAT and CDR2 is FQNNGV. Trimming took 1 base from V and 6 from J, leaving 10 bases between them. The CDR3 has 14 amino acids. The CDR3: CASSLGSRINEQFF. The CDR3 region has the DNA TGTGCCAGCAGCTTAGGGTCTCGGATCAATGAGCAGTTCTTC. Drawing the rest from reference TRBV11-2 and TRBJ2-1, the complete variable domain is EAGVAQSPRYKIIEKRQSVAFWCNPISGHATLYWYQQILGQGPKLLIQFQNNGVVDDSQLPKDRFSAERLKGVDSTLKIQPAKLEDSAVYLCASSLGSRINEQFFGPGTRLTVL.

The V call is TRBV6-6, the J call TRBJ2-1; 8 bases map to TRBD1. The germline gives CDR1 MNHNY, CDR2 SVGAGI (reference sequence). Trimming took 4 bases from V and 8 from J; bases not matched to a gene: 16. CDR3 length: 17 amino acids. The CDR3 region has the DNA TGTGCCAGCAGTTTCCCCTCAAGGAGGGACAGGAAGCATGAGCAGTTCTTC. Encoded protein: CASSFPSRRDRKHEQFF.

This clonotype was observed a handful of times. The V call is TRBV6-1, the J call TRBJ2-1, with 9 positions matching TRBD1. Germline V gene data show CDR1 as MNHNS and CDR2 as SASEGT. V lost 6 bases to trimming and J lost 0 bases; unmatched junction nucleotides: 0. The CDR3 spans 14 residues. For the CDR3, the DNA is TGTGCCAGCAGGGGACAGGGCTCCTACAATGAGCAGTTCTTC. Translated: CASRGQGSYNEQFF.

This clonotype has more than one count but fewer than ten. The CDR3 protein is CASSYQGPRAEAFF. The CDR3 bases are TGTGCCAGCAGTTACCAGGGCCCCCGGGCTGAAGCTTTCTTT. V is TRBV6-6 and J is TRBJ1-1; possibly TRBD1 for D (5 bases). The germline gives CDR1 MNHNY, CDR2 SVGAGI (reference sequence). The V and J ends lost 2 bases and 6 bases respectively, with 13 bases between them. The length of the CDR3 is 14 residues.

The rearrangement joins TRBV6-2 or TRBV6-3 to TRBJ2-7; 7 bases agree with TRBD2. CDR3 length: 16 amino acids. Trimming removed 7 bases from V and 2 bases from J; junction bases left unmatched: 14. Per germline, CDR1 MNHEY and CDR2 SVGEGT. The CDR3 protein is CASIHAGGGVPYEQYF. The CDR3 region has the DNA TGTGCCAGCATCCATGCCGGTGGGGGGGTCCCCTACGAGCAGTACTTC.

The gene calls are TRBV6-8 and TRBJ2-5; TRBD2 matches at 10 bases. Germline CDR1 MNHGY, CDR2 SAAAGT. The length of the CDR3 is 14 residues. Unmatched junction bases numbered 4, after V lost 4 bases and J lost 5 bases. CDR3 residues: CASSWSGRGETQYF. The CDR3 DNA reads TGTGCCAGCAGTTGGAGCGGGAGGGGCGAGACCCAGTACTTC.

J is TRBJ2-7 and V is TRBV6-2 or TRBV6-3, with 7 bases identical to TRBD1. The CDR3 spans 16 residues. Germline CDR1 reads MNHEY; CDR2 reads SVGEGT. With V trimmed by 6 bases and J by 4 bases, 15 bases remained unmatched. CDR3 sequence reads: CASSLDRTVLVYEQYF. The CDR3 DNA reads as TGTGCCAGCAGCTTGGACAGGACCGTCCTTGTATACGAGCAGTACTTC.

Points on this clonotype: The CDR3 does not end in the conserved phenylalanine or tryptophan, so this is likely a read error. The genes are TRBV10-3 and TRBJ1-1, with D unresolved. Trimming removed 6 bases from V and 0 bases from J, with 5 bases in between. The CDR3 has 12 residues. CDR1 ENHRY and CDR2 SYGVKD come from the germline V gene. CDR3 region: CAIREMNTEAFL. The CDR3 bases are TGTGCCATCAGGGAAATGAACACTGAAGCTTTCCTT.

The chain has TRBV20-1 and TRBJ1-1, with D perhaps TRBD1 (6 bases). CDR1 DFQATT and CDR2 SNEGSKA come from the germline V gene (reference sequence). This CDR3 region has 14 residues. V was pared by 1 base and J by 0 bases, with 9 bases between. CDR3 nucleotides: TGCAGTGCTAGAGGGGGGGCCCTGAACACTGAAGCTTTCTTT. Its translation: CSARGGALNTEAFF.

The V and J genes are TRBV7-9 and TRBJ1-5, with TRBD1 identical over 10 bases. This CDR3 is 15 amino acids long. Germline-derived CDR1 and CDR2 are SEHNR and FQNEAQ (reference sequence). J gave up 2 bases and V 6 bases, and 4 bases lay outside the gene matches. The CDR3 is CASSSGQGGNQPQHF. The CDR3 bases are TGTGCCAGCAGTTCCGGACAGGGGGGCAATCAGCCCCAGCATTTT.

The CDR3 is CATSRGAVTDTQYF. For the CDR3, the DNA is TGTGCCACCAGCAGAGGGGCAGTGACAGATACGCAGTATTTT. J is TRBJ2-3 and V is TRBV15; D is unclear. Between the trimmed V and J ends, which lost 1 base and 3 bases, there was a span of 8 bases. The CDR3 contains 14 residues. CDR1 LNHNV and CDR2 YYDKDF come from the germline V gene (reference sequence).

The genes are TRBV7-2 and TRBJ2-7; TRBD2 aligns across 11 bases. Losses at the gene ends were 5 bases for V and 3 bases for J; bases not matched to a gene: 15. Germline CDR1 reads SGHTA; CDR2 reads FQGNSA. CDR3 length: 18 amino acids. In nucleotides, the CDR3 is TGTGCCAGCAGCGCCCAGGGTACTAGCGGGAGAAATGGCTACGAGCAGTACTTC. This sequence encodes CASSAQGTSGRNGYEQYF.